The clone carrying this TCR beta chain was seen at least ten times. Time point meaning: newly diagnosed GD, antithyroid drugs for less than 3 months. TCR sequences were obtained from RNA taken from PBMCs. Doctors identified Graves' disease using the American Thyroid Association guidelines. Tubes containing EDTA received roughly 10 milliliters of drawn peripheral blood. The sample originates from a study of regulatory T cells in long-lasting Graves disease. Construction of the TCR beta libraries employed iRepertoire HTBI primers in conjunction with Arm-PCR of CDR3 regions. TCRdb recomputed calls from the multiplex PCR reads with MiXCR, one row per CDR3 protein. The data contain about 540,000 distinct CDR3 sequences, approximately 15% of them singletons. Germline CDR1 DFQATT, CDR2 SNEGSKA (reference sequence). The J segment lost 4 bases and the V segment lost 4 bases, leaving 12 bases of the junction unmatched. The CDR3 contains 16 residues.

The same sample was also used in a study of T cells in Graves' hyperthyroidism and ophthalmopathy. That source reports: Thyroid ultrasound and orbital computed tomography, with clinical symptoms and serum thyroxine and TRAb, informed diagnoses. Also found in blood were most expanded thyroid clonotypes above 0.001.

The starting material was peripheral blood mononuclear cells (PBMCs), obtained at new diagnosis, from a patient treated with antithyroid drugs. The rearrangement joins TRBV20-1 to TRBJ2-1; 8 positions agree with TRBD2. This TCR was sampled from a man aged 25 to 45 with Graves disease. Here the CDR3 DNA reads TGCAGTGCTAATTCTCCCCGCGGGAGGCCTTACAATGAGCAGTTCTTC. Translating gives CSANSPRGRPYNEQFF.